This record covers a single T cell receptor beta chain. Its cognate antigen is unknown. The sample comes from a study of post-analysis software for immune sequencing data. Whole-study context: Relapsing-remitting, secondary progressive and progressive-relapsing courses of multiple sclerosis were included. Study results and caveats: Diversity measured as normalized Chao1 was significantly lower in multiple sclerosis patients than in controls. Controls showed lower frequencies than patients for a few TRBV segments, and TRBV5-6, TRBV5-1 and TRBV20-1 were among these.

The germline V gene encodes CDR1 MGHRA and CDR2 YSYEKL. The CDR3 has 13 residues. Trimming removed 3 bases from V and 6 bases from J, with 9 bases in between. TCR beta libraries were prepared from cDNA with unique molecular identifiers. Each sample of about 0.9 to 11 million input T cells yielded roughly 500,000 cDNA molecules, so each molecule approximated one T cell. TCRdb called the PCR reads again in MiXCR, with one record for every CDR3 protein. The sample lists 700,000 to 800,000 distinct CDR3 sequences, 30% occurring once. J is TRBJ2-1 and V is TRBV4-1; the D is unclear. Sequencing was performed on blood. The receptor was isolated from a girl aged 5 to 17 with multiple sclerosis. Here the CDR3 reads CASSHPPANEQFF. The CDR3 DNA sequence: TGCGCCAGCAGCCACCCACCTGCCAATGAGCAGTTCTTC.